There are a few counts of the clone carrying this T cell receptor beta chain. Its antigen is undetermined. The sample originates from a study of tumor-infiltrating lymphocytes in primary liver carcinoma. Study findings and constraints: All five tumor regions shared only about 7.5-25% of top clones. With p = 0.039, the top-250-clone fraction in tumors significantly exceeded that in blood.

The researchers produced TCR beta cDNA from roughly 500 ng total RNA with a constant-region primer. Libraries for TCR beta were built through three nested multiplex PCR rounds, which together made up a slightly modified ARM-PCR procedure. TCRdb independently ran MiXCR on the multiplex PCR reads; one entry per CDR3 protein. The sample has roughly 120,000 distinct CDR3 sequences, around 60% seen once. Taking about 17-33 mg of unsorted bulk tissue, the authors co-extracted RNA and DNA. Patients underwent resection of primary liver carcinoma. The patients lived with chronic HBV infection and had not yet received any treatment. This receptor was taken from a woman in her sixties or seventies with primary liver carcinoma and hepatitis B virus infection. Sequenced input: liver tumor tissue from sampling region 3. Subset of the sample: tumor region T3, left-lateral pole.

The CDR3 sequence is CASSDPGQGFYGYTF. In DNA form, the CDR3 reads TGTGCCAGTAGCGACCCGGGACAGGGCTTCTATGGCTACACCTTC. This sequence joins TRBV19 and TRBJ1-2; 9 bases fit TRBD1. CDR3 length: 15 amino acids. Germline CDR1 is LNHDA and CDR2 is SQIVND (reference sequence). V lost 6 bases to trimming and J lost 4 bases; unmatched junction nucleotides: 9.